The clone carrying this T cell receptor beta chain has just a few counts. What it binds is unknown. The source of the sample is a study of cytomegalovirus exposure and HLA in healthy donors. Findings and caveats of the study: Reports showed the classifier diagnosing cytomegalovirus status with high specificity and sensitivity. The productive fraction for most TCR beta V segments was about 90% or about 30% in an earlier analysis. A later look showed TCR association rates differing by HLA locus, highest for DRB1 and lowest for HLA-C.

Vbeta (60) and Jbeta (13) primers were used in the PCR. TCRdb's copy holds only in-frame clones and misses some; the assay was immunoSEQ multiplex PCR. The table records around 88,000 clones, around four fifths of them present only once. The sequence derives from a woman between 40 and 55 years old in good health and CMV-seropositive. Input material: PBMCs.

The CDR3 nucleotides read TGCAGCGTGAATTCACAGGGGATGTTCGAAGCTTTCTTT. Translated: CSVNSQGMFEAFF. The chain has TRBV29-1 and TRBJ1-1; 7 bases fit TRBD1. This CDR3 comprises 13 residues. Germline V lookup: CDR1 SQVTM, CDR2 ANQGSEA. The trim removed 6 bases at V and 8 bases at J, leaving 12 bases unmatched.